These 28 T cell receptor beta chains came from one sample sequenced in a study of T cell changes during pregnancy in multiple sclerosis. Repertoires were generated with immunoSEQ multiplex PCR, while TCRdb's copy carries only in-frame clones and drops some. The sample shows about 32,000 clones, roughly nine tenths of them seen only once. Sample: CD8+ T cells from peripheral blood mononuclear cells, taken in the second trimester of pregnancy. These receptors came from a female donor in good health, enrolled as a control in a pregnancy study.

The rearrangement links TRBV15 to TRBJ2-3; TRBD2 aligns across 9 bases. V shed 0 bases, J shed 5 bases, and the junction held 9 bases outside the gene matches. Germline V gives CDR1 LNHNV, CDR2 YYDKDF (reference sequence). The CDR3 spans 17 residues. The CDR3 sequence: CATSRDLAGGPRDTQYF. CDR3 bases: TGTGCCACCAGCAGAGATCTGGCGGGGGGGCCAAGAGATACGCAGTATTTT.

The CDR3 is CASSSPGAYEQYF. The CDR3 DNA reads as TGTGCCAGCAGCTCGCCGGGGGCCTACGAGCAGTACTTC. V and J are TRBV7-9 and TRBJ2-7; D may be TRBD2 (6 bases). The CDR3 has 13 residues. The V end lost 4 bases, the J end lost 2 bases, and 9 bases lay between the germline ends. Germline values: CDR1 SEHNR, CDR2 FQNEAQ (reference sequence).

This sequence joins TRBV9 and TRBJ2-3, with 10 positions matching TRBD2. The ends lost 3 bases at V and 5 bases at J; junction bases unmatched: 9. Germline lookup yields CDR1 SGDLS and CDR2 YYNGEE. The CDR3 has 16 amino acids. The CDR3: CASSAKAGGPVDTQYF. CDR3 nucleotide sequence: TGTGCCAGCAGCGCCAAAGCGGGGGGGCCGGTAGATACGCAGTATTTT.

About this clone: Different DNA sequences within this sample yield the same CDR3. This chain uses TRBV2 with TRBJ2-1; 8 bases line up with TRBD1. The V gene's germline CDR1 is SNHLY and CDR2 FYNNEI. This CDR3 region has 11 residues. V dropped 6 bases and J dropped 9; count of bases not matched to a gene: 1. The CDR3: CASSGTGEQFF. CDR3 bases: TGTGCCAGCAGCGGGACAGGTGAGCAGTTCTTC.

CDR3: CASRGYRGQSADSPLHF. DNA for the CDR3: TGTGCCAGCAGAGGGTACAGGGGGCAGTCCGCGGATTCACCCCTCCACTTT. The chain combines TRBV2 with TRBJ1-6; 9 bases fit TRBD1. The CDR3 consists of 17 residues. Germline loops: CDR1 SNHLY, CDR2 FYNNEI. Losses at the gene ends were 6 bases for V and 8 bases for J; bases not matched to a gene: 14.

V gene TRBV6-6 combines with J gene TRBJ1-2; D not resolved. This CDR3 has 11 amino acids. Germline loops: CDR1 MNHNY, CDR2 SVGAGI (reference sequence). Trimming stripped 5 bases from V and 8 bases from J, with 9 bases between. For the CDR3, the DNA is TGTGCCAGCAGTAATCCTGTAGGCTACACCTTC. Protein: CASSNPVGYTF.

The sample holds one count of this clone. V gene TRBV5-8 combines with J gene TRBJ1-5, with D possibly TRBD1 on 5 matching bases. This CDR3 contains 15 residues. Trimming removed 3 bases from V and 1 base from J, with 11 bases in between. Germline V CDR1 and CDR2: SGHTS, YDEGEE. The chain's CDR3 is CASSSRRGSNQPQHF. The CDR3 coding sequence is TGTGCCAGCAGCTCGAGGAGGGGCAGCAATCAGCCCCAGCATTTT. Using reference TRBV5-8 and TRBJ1-5 for the parts outside the CDR3, the full variable domain is EAGVTQSPTHLIKTRGQQATLRCSPISGHTSVYWYQQALGLGLQFLLWYDEGEERNRGNFPPRFSGRQFPNYSSELNVNALELEDSALYLCASSSRRGSNQPQHFGDGTRLSIL.

The chain uses TRBV5-4 and TRBJ2-5; 7 bases match TRBD2. Germline loops: CDR1 SGHNT, CDR2 YYREEE (reference sequence). V lost 1 base, J lost 5 bases, and 11 bases stayed unmatched. The CDR3 length is 16 residues. CDR3 nucleotides: TGTGCCAGCAGCTTGCATACCGGACTAGGGTCGGAGACCCAGTACTTC. Translating it yields CASSLHTGLGSETQYF.

This chain joins TRBV7-6 and TRBJ2-7; 10 bases match TRBD1. The germline V gene encodes CDR1 SGHVS and CDR2 FNYEAQ. The CDR3 runs to 16 residues. J lost 2 bases, V lost 0 bases, and 4 bases had no gene match. The CDR3 sequence: CASSLARTGGTYEQYF. In DNA form, the CDR3 reads TGTGCCAGCAGCTTAGCACGGACAGGGGGAACCTACGAGCAGTACTTC.

This clone was counted a few times. The genes are TRBV30 and TRBJ1-1; TRBD1 aligns across 7 bases. The CDR3 spans 12 residues. V gave up 5 bases and J gave up 3 bases; unmatched junction bases: 3. The V gene's germline CDR1 is GTSNPN and CDR2 SVGIG (reference sequence). CDR3 sequence reads: CAWLQGYTEAFF. The DNA of the CDR3 is TGTGCCTGGCTACAGGGGTACACTGAAGCTTTCTTT.

This sequence joins TRBV9 and TRBJ1-3, with 8 nucleotides matching TRBD1. V gave up 3 bases and J gave up 0 bases; unmatched junction bases: 8. Germline CDR1 is SGDLS and CDR2 is YYNGEE. The length of the CDR3 is 17 residues. The CDR3 DNA is TGTGCCAGCAGCGCCCGGGACAGGCCAATCTCTGGAAACACCATATATTTT. Protein: CASSARDRPISGNTIYF.

The chain couples TRBV23-1 to TRBJ2-7; D unresolved. TRBV23-1 is an ORF; its function is uncertain. The CDR3 extends over 12 amino acids. V dropped 6 bases and J dropped 7 bases, with 13 bases sitting between them. The chain's CDR3 is CASRHPSKEQYF. CDR3 nucleotide sequence: TGCGCCAGCAGACATCCATCCAAGGAGCAGTACTTC.

The gene calls are TRBV5-1 and TRBJ2-1; 7 bases agree with TRBD1. The V segment lost 4 bases and the J segment 3 bases; nucleotides outside the gene matches: 13. The length of the CDR3 is 17 residues. Germline V lookup: CDR1 SGHRS, CDR2 YFSETQ. CDR3 sequence reads: CASSRAGTAPYYNEQFF. In nucleotides, the CDR3 is TGCGCCAGCAGCCGGGCCGGGACAGCCCCTTACTACAATGAGCAGTTCTTC.

This sequence joins TRBV6-5 and TRBJ1-5, with 9 bases aligning to TRBD1. CDR1 is MNHEY, CDR2 SVGAGI, per germline. V dropped 6 bases and J dropped 3; count of bases not matched to a gene: 3. This CDR3 has 14 amino acids. The CDR3 region is CASSRTGDNQPQHF. For the CDR3, the DNA is TGTGCCAGCAGCCGGACAGGGGACAATCAGCCCCAGCATTTT.

The chain carries TRBV4-3 and TRBJ2-1; 11 positions agree with TRBD2. There are 18 residues in the CDR3. Trimming took 0 bases from V and 7 from J; bases not matched to a gene: 11. The germline V gene has CDR1 LGHNA and CDR2 YSLEER. CDR3 loop: CASSQDPLPSGGNNEQFF. CDR3 coding DNA: TGCGCCAGCAGCCAAGATCCCCTCCCTAGCGGGGGGAATAATGAGCAGTTCTTC.

V and J are TRBV11-2 and TRBJ1-6; TRBD1 agrees at 11 bases. The V gene end was trimmed by 4 bases and the J gene end by 9 bases; junction bases not matched to a gene: 5. The CDR3 has 15 amino acids. The germline V gene has CDR1 SGHAT and CDR2 FQNNGV. The CDR3 nucleotides are TGTGCCAGCAGCTACGGGACAGGGGGACTTTCACCCCTCCACTTT. It encodes CASSYGTGGLSPLHF. The entire variable domain, with the rest obtained from reference TRBV11-2 and TRBJ1-6, is as follows: EAGVAQSPRYKIIEKRQSVAFWCNPISGHATLYWYQQILGQGPKLLIQFQNNGVVDDSQLPKDRFSAERLKGVDSTLKIQPAKLEDSAVYLCASSYGTGGLSPLHFGNGTRLTVT.

CDR3 in amino acids: CASSVTQGVYETQYF. The DNA for the CDR3 is TGTGCCAGCAGCGTCACCCAGGGGGTGTACGAGACCCAGTACTTC. V is TRBV9 and J is TRBJ2-5, with 7 bases identical to TRBD1. The length of the CDR3 is 15 residues. Trimming removed 2 bases from V and 5 bases from J; junction bases left unmatched: 9. Germline CDR1 SGDLS, CDR2 YYNGEE.

The gene calls are TRBV6-5 and TRBJ1-1; D is undetermined. With 6 bases removed from V and 1 base from J, the gap between germline ends came to 9 bases. This CDR3 spans 13 amino acids. Germline V gives CDR1 MNHEY, CDR2 SVGAGI. The CDR3: CASSWQRNTEAFF. CDR3 coding DNA: TGTGCCAGCAGCTGGCAAAGGAACACTGAAGCTTTCTTT.

In this sample, this clone turned up once. The V and J genes are TRBV6-4 and TRBJ2-3, with 8 bases fitting TRBD2. J lost 1 base, V lost 6 bases, and 6 bases had no gene match. The CDR3 extends over 15 amino acids. Germline CDR1 MRHNA, CDR2 SNTAGT. The CDR3 reads CASRGATSGTDTQYF. Written as DNA, the CDR3 is TGTGCCAGCAGAGGTGCGACTAGCGGCACAGATACGCAGTATTTT.

The rearrangement uses TRBV7-3 and TRBJ2-3, with TRBD2 matching over 13 bases. Trimming cost V 5 bases and J 3 bases; bases outside gene matches: 11. Germline loops: CDR1 SGHTA, CDR2 FQGTGA. The CDR3 extends over 18 amino acids. The CDR3 here is CASSPHPGTSGATDTQYF. The CDR3 DNA reads TGTGCCAGCAGCCCTCATCCCGGGACTAGCGGGGCTACAGATACGCAGTATTTT.

This chain links TRBV5-5 with TRBJ2-7; the D gene is possibly TRBD2 (6 bases). With 0 bases removed from V and 7 bases from J, the gap between germline ends came to 11 bases. The CDR3 has 13 residues. Germline V gene sequence: CDR1 SGHKS, CDR2 YYEKEE (reference sequence). CDR3: CASSLGSGVEQYF. The CDR3 nucleotides are TGTGCCAGCAGCTTGGGTTCGGGGGTTGAGCAGTACTTC. The whole variable domain, filled in from reference TRBV5-5 and TRBJ2-7, reads DAGVTQSPTHLIKTRGQQVTLRCSPISGHKSVSWYQQVLGQGPQFIFQYYEKEERGRGNFPDRFSARQFPNYSSELNVNALLLGDSALYLCASSLGSGVEQYFGPGTRLTVT.

The CDR3 region has the DNA TGCAGCGTTGTCCTGGGACAGGCACTCTACGAGCAGTACTTC. It yields the protein CSVVLGQALYEQYF. The chain has TRBV29-1 and TRBJ2-7; 8 nucleotides match TRBD1. The CDR3 extends over 14 amino acids. CDR1 is SQVTM and CDR2 is ANQGSEA in the germline V gene. V trimming: 4 bases; J trimming: 3 bases; junction bases outside the gene matches: 8.

The gene calls are TRBV7-9 and TRBJ2-2; the D is unclear. Germline CDR1 reads SEHNR; CDR2 reads FQNEAQ (reference sequence). The CDR3 extends over 16 amino acids. The V end lost 1 base, the J end lost 0 bases, and 9 bases lay between the germline ends. The CDR3 DNA reads TGTGCCAGCAGCTTAGTACCTACCCCGAACACCGGGGAGCTGTTTTTT. Translation gives CASSLVPTPNTGELFF.

This rearrangement joins TRBV7-8 to TRBJ2-7; 8 bases are a match to TRBD1. The CDR3 has 16 amino acids. Looked up from germline, CDR1 is SGHVS and CDR2 is FQNEAQ. V lost 1 base and J lost 4; bases outside the gene matches: 9. The CDR3 loop is CASSLVGTGGAYEQYF. Written as DNA, the CDR3 is TGTGCCAGCAGCTTAGTGGGGACAGGAGGGGCTTACGAGCAGTACTTC.

The genes are TRBV7-6 and TRBJ1-4, with D possibly matching TRBD1 (5 bases). Germline CDR1 SGHVS, CDR2 FNYEAQ. CDR3 length: 16 residues. Between the trimmed V and J ends, which lost 6 bases and 6 bases, there was a span of 20 bases. CDR3 loop: CASRQFTGALDEKLFF. CDR3 DNA sequence: TGTGCCAGCAGGCAATTTACTGGGGCACTTGATGAAAAACTGTTTTTT.

V usage is TRBV28 and J usage is TRBJ1-2; TRBD1 might be the D (5 bases). Germline V CDR1 and CDR2: MDHEN, SYDVKM. V lost 2 bases and J lost 1, with 14 bases in between. The CDR3 has 16 amino acids. The CDR3 sequence is CASSLSPGGDNYGYTF. The CDR3 nucleotides are TGTGCCAGCAGTTTAAGCCCCGGGGGTGATAACTATGGCTACACCTTC.

The chain employs TRBV5-1 and TRBJ1-2; D call uncertain. V lost 4 bases and J 8 bases, leaving 12 bases between the germline ends. The CDR3 length is 12 residues. Per the germline V gene, CDR1 is SGHRS and CDR2 is YFSETQ. CDR3 in amino acids: CASSPEGYGYTF. CDR3 sequence (DNA): TGCGCCAGCAGCCCAGAGGGTTACGGCTACACCTTC. Full variable domain (rest looked up from reference TRBV5-1 and TRBJ1-2): KAGVTQTPRYLIKTRGQQVTLSCSPISGHRSVSWYQQTPGQGLQFLFEYFSETQRNKGNFPGRFSGRQFSNSRSEMNVSTLELGDSALYLCASSPEGYGYTFGSGTRLTVV.

Remarks on this clone: Other nucleotide sequences in the sample specify the same CDR3. V usage is TRBV12-5 and J usage is TRBJ1-2; D possibly corresponds to TRBD1 (6 bases). The ends were cut back, 9 bases at V and 0 bases at J, with 14 bases in the middle. This CDR3 spans 14 amino acids. Germline lookup yields CDR1 LGHNT and CDR2 FRNRAP. In DNA form, the CDR3 reads TGTGCTAGCGGTGAACAGGGCGCTAACTATGGCTACACCTTC. Its translation: CASGEQGANYGYTF.